Below are 14 T cell receptor beta chains sequenced from a single sample in a study of blood T cell repertoires in COVID-19. Clones were read by immunoSEQ multiplex PCR, and TCRdb kept only the in-frame ones, dropping some. Here the sample spans roughly 30,000 clones, 75% to 90% being singletons. Sequenced: peripheral blood. These receptors all stem from a human donor with acute or convalescent COVID-19. The donor label of this sample is uncertain.

The chain employs TRBV10-2 and TRBJ1-2; 8 nucleotides line up with TRBD1. The trim removed 4 bases at V and 3 bases at J, leaving 7 bases unmatched. The length of the CDR3 is 15 residues. CDR1 is WSHSY, CDR2 SAAADI, per germline. CDR3 DNA sequence: TGCGCCAGCAGTGGGACAGGGCTTGCCTACTATGGCTACACCTTC. Translation: CASSGTGLAYYGYTF.

The rearrangement uses TRBV7-9 and TRBJ2-3; the D gene is possibly TRBD1 (5 bases). V lost 1 base and J lost 0, with 11 bases in between. This CDR3 is 16 amino acids long. Germline CDR1 reads SEHNR; CDR2 reads FQNEAQ (reference sequence). The DNA for the CDR3 is TGTGCCAGCAGCTTAGGACAGACCCCAAGCACAGATACGCAGTATTTT. Encoded protein: CASSLGQTPSTDTQYF.

The chain couples TRBV10-3 to TRBJ1-5, with 10 bases fitting TRBD1. Losses at the gene ends were 6 bases for V and 1 base for J; bases not matched to a gene: 3. Germline V CDR1 and CDR2: ENHRY, SYGVKD. The CDR3 is 15 amino acids. This CDR3 reads CAIRGDRGSNQPQHF. The CDR3 DNA is TGTGCCATCAGAGGGGACAGGGGAAGCAATCAGCCCCAGCATTTT.

This clone has just a few counts. The rearrangement joins TRBV19 to TRBJ1-5; possibly TRBD1 for D (6 bases). Germline V gene lookup returns CDR1 LNHDA and CDR2 SQIVND (reference sequence). V gave up 6 bases and J gave up 6 bases, with 15 bases separating them. This CDR3 region has 14 residues. CDR3 in amino acids: CASRSHRVGQPQHF. In DNA form, the CDR3 reads TGTGCCAGTAGAAGCCACAGGGTCGGTCAGCCCCAGCATTTT.

V and J are TRBV3-1 (or the pseudogene TRBV3-2) and TRBJ1-2; the D gene is possibly TRBD1 (6 bases). Between the trimmed V and J ends, which lost 4 bases and 8 bases, there was a span of 23 bases. Germline V CDR1 and CDR2: LGHDT, YNNKEL (reference sequence). The CDR3 is made up of 16 amino acids. The CDR3 loop reads CASSPGGLVRAEGYTF. The DNA for the CDR3 is TGTGCCAGCAGCCCGGGGGGCCTGGTTCGGGCTGAGGGCTACACCTTC.

This clone came up once. The CDR3 DNA is TGTGCCACCAGTGATCCGTGGACAGGACTCTCCTACAATGAGCAGTTCTTC. Translation gives CATSDPWTGLSYNEQFF. The chain is built from TRBV24-1 and TRBJ2-1; 7 nucleotides match TRBD1. Germline V gene lookup returns CDR1 KGHDR and CDR2 SFDVKD. Unmatched junction bases numbered 7, after V lost 3 bases and J lost 0 bases. The CDR3 extends over 17 amino acids.

This clone is categorized as large. This chain connects TRBV19 to TRBJ1-2; 7 bases agree with TRBD1. Germline values: CDR1 LNHDA, CDR2 SQIVND (reference sequence). This CDR3 spans 15 amino acids. Trimming removed 1 base from V and 4 bases from J; junction bases left unmatched: 6. This chain's CDR3 is CASSIVSGTVYGYTF. The CDR3 DNA follows: TGTGCCAGTAGTATAGTTTCCGGGACAGTCTATGGCTACACCTTC.

This chain uses TRBV14 with TRBJ2-7; 8 nucleotides line up with TRBD1. CDR1 is SGHDN, CDR2 FVKESK, per germline. The CDR3 is 15 residues long. V lost 4 bases to trimming and J lost 1 base; unmatched junction nucleotides: 6. DNA of the CDR3: TGTGCCAGCAGCCCAGGACAGGGTATGTCCTACGAGCAGTACTTC. Amino acid sequence: CASSPGQGMSYEQYF. Full variable domain (remainder filled in from reference TRBV14 and TRBJ2-7): EAGVTQFPSHSVIEKGQTVTLRCDPISGHDNLYWYRRVMGKEIKFLLHFVKESKQDESGMPNNRFLAERTGGTYSTLKVQPAELEDSGVYFCASSPGQGMSYEQYFGPGTRLTVT.

The genes are TRBV18 and TRBJ1-6, with TRBD1 as a possible D gene (5 bases). V was trimmed by 3 bases and J by 6 bases, leaving 15 bases between them. Germline CDR1 and CDR2: KGHSH and LQKENI. This CDR3 contains 16 residues. Here the CDR3 DNA reads TGTGCCAGCTCACCGGGTGGAGGGGCCACTAATTCACCCCTCCACTTT. It translates to CASSPGGGATNSPLHF.

The V call is TRBV7-8, the J call TRBJ1-4; 8 bases match TRBD1. The germline V gene encodes CDR1 SGHVS and CDR2 FQNEAQ. The CDR3 has 19 residues. V dropped 5 bases and J dropped 2; count of bases not matched to a gene: 16. CDR3 sequence reads: CASSPRRAAGGLTNEKLFF. CDR3 DNA: TGTGCCAGCAGCCCCCGGAGGGCGGCAGGGGGCCTGACTAATGAAAAACTGTTTTTT.

The rearrangement uses TRBV19 and TRBJ2-7, with 7 nucleotides matching TRBD1. CDR1 LNHDA and CDR2 SQIVND come from the germline V gene (reference sequence). V trimming: 3 bases; J trimming: 4 bases; junction bases outside the gene matches: 3. There are 13 residues in the CDR3. The CDR3 DNA reads TGTGCCAGTAGTATCGGACAGGATTACGAGCAGTACTTC. Translation: CASSIGQDYEQYF.

The chain carries TRBV18 and TRBJ2-5; the D gene is possibly TRBD1 (5 bases). The CDR3 is made up of 13 amino acids. Trimming took off 4 bases at V and 5 bases at J, with 11 bases between the two ends. Germline values: CDR1 KGHSH, CDR2 LQKENI. CDR3 sequence reads: CASSLPKGETQYF. The CDR3 DNA sequence: TGTGCCAGCTCACTACCCAAGGGGGAGACCCAGTACTTC.

The chain has TRBV5-1 and TRBJ2-3; D perhaps matches TRBD1 (5 bases). CDR3 length equals 14 residues. Germline CDR1 and CDR2: SGHRS and YFSETQ. Trimming took 4 bases from V and 4 from J, leaving 13 bases between them. The CDR3, as DNA: TGCGCCAGCAGCAACCGACAGCAGTCAGATACGCAGTATTTT. It encodes CASSNRQQSDTQYF.

This rearrangement joins TRBV11-2 to TRBJ2-6; D perhaps matches TRBD2 (5 bases). The CDR3 runs 16 residues. CDR1 and CDR2 (germline): SGHAT, FQNNGV. Deletions cut 2 bases from V and 4 bases from J, with 12 bases between. CDR3 sequence: CASSLLTSGGANVLTF. CDR3 DNA: TGTGCCAGCAGCTTACTCACCTCGGGAGGGGCCAACGTCCTGACTTTC.